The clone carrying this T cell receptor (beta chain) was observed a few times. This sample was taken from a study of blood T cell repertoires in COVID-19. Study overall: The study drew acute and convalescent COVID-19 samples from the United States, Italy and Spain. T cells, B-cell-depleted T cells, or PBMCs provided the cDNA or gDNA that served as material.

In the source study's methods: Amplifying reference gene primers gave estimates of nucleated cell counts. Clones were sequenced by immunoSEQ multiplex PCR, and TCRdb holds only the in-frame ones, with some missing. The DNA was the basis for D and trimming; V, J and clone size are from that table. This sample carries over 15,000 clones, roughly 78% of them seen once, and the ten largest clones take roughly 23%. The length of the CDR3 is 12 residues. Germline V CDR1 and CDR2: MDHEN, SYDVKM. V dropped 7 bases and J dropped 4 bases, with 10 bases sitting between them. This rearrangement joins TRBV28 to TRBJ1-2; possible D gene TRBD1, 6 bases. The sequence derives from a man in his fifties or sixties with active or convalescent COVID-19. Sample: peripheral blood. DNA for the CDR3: TGTGCCAGCAACGGACAGATCTATGGCTACACCTTC. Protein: CASNGQIYGYTF.